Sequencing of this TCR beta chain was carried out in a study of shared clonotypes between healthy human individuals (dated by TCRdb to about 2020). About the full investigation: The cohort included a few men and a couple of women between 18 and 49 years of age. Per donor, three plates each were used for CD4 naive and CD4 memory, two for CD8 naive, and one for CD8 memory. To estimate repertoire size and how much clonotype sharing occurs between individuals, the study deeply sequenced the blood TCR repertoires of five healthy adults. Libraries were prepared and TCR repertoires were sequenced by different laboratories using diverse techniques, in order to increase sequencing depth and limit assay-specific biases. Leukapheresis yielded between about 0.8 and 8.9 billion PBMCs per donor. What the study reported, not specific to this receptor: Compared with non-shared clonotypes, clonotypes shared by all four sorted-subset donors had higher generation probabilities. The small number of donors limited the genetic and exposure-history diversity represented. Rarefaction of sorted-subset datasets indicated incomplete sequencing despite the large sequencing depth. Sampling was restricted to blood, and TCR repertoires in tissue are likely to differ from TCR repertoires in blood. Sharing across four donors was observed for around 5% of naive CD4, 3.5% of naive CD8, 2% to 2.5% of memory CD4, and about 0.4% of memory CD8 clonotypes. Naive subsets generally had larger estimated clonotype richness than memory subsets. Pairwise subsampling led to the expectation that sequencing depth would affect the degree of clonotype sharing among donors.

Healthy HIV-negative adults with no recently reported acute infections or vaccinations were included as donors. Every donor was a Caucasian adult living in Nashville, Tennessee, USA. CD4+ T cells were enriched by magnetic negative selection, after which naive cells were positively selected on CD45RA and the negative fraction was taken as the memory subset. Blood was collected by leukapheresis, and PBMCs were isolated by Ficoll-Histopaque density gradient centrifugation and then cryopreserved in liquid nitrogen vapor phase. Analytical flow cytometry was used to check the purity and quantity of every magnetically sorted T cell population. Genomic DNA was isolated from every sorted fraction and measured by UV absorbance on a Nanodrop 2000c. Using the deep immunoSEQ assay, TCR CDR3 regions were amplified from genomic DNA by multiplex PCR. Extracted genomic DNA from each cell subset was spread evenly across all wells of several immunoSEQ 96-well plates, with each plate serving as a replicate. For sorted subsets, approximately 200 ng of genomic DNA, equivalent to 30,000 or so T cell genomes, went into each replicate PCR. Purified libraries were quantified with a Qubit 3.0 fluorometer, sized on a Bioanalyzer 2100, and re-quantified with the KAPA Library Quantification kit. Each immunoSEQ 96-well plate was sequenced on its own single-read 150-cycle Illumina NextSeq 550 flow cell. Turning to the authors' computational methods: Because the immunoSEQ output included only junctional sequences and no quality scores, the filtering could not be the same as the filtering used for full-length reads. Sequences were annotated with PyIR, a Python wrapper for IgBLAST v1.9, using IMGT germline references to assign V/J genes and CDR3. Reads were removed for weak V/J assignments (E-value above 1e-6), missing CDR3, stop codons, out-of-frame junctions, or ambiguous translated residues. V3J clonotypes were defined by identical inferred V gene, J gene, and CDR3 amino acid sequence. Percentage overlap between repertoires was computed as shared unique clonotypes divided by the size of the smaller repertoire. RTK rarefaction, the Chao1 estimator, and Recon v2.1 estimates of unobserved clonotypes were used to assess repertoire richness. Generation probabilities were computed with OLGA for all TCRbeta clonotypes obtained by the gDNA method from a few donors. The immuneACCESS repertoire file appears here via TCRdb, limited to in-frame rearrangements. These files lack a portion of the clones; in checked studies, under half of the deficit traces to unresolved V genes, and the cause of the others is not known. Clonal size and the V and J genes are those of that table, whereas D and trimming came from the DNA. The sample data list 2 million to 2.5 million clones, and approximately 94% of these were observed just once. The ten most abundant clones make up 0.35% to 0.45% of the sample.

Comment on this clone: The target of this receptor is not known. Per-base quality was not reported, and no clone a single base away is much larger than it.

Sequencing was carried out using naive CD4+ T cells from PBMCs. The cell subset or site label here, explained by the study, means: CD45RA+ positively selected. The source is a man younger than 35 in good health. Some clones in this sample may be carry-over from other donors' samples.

The DNA sequence is given as TGTGCCAGCAGCTTGGGGGGCCTAGCGGGAGGGCTTGGAGAGACCCAGTACTTC. Translated, this gives CASSLGGLAGGLGETQYF. The sequence is built from TRBV7-2 and TRBJ2-5, with 12 junctional bases fitting TRBD2. The CDR3 numbers 18 residues from cysteine through phenylalanine. Only CDR3 DNA remains: 54 bases, in frame from the first base. CDR1 SGHTA and CDR2 FQGNSA were looked up in the germline V gene. V is pruned by 3 bases and J by 4 bases, leaving 12 bases of the junction without a gene match.